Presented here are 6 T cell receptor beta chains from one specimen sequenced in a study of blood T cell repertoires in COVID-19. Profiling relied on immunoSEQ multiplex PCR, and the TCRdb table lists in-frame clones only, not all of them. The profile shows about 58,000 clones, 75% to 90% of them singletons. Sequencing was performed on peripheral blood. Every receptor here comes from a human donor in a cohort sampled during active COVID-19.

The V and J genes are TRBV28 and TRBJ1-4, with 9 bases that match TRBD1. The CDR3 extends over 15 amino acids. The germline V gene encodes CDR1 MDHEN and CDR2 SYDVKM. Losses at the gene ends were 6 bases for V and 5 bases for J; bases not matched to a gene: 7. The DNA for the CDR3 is TGTGCCAGCAGCCCCCCCGGACAGGGGAATGAAAAACTGTTTTTT. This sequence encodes CASSPPGQGNEKLFF.

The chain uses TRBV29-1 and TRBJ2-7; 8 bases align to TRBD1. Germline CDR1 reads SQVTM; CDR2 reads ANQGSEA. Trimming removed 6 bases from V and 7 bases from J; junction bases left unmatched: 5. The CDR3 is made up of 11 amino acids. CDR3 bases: TGCAGCGTATGGACAGGGTGGGAGCAGTACTTC. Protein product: CSVWTGWEQYF.

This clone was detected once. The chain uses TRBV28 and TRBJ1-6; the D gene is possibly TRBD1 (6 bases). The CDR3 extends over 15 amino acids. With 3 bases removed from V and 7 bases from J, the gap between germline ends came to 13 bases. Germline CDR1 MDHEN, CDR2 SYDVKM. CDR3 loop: CASSLGWQGNSPLHF. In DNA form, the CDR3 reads TGTGCCAGCAGTTTGGGTTGGCAGGGGAATTCACCCCTCCACTTT.

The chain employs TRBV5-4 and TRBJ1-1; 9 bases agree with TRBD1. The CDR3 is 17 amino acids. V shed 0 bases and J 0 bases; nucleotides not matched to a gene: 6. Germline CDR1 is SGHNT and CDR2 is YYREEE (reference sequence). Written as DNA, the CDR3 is TGTGCCAGCAGCTTGGGCGGGACAGGGAGGATGAACACTGAAGCTTTCTTT. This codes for CASSLGGTGRMNTEAFF.

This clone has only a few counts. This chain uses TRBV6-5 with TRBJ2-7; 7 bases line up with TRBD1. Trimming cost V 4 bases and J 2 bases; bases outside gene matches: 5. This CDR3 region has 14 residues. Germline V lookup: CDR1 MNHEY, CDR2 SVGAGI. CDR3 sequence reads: CASSLGQTTYEQYF. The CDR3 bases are TGTGCCAGCAGTTTGGGACAGACGACCTACGAGCAGTACTTC.

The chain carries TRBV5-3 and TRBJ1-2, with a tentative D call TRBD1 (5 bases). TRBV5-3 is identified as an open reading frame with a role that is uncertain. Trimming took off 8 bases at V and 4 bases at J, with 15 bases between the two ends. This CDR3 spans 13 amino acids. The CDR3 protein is CASPSGQGYGYTF. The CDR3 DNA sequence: TGTGCCAGCCCCTCTGGACAAGGCTATGGCTACACCTTC.